Following are 14 T cell receptor beta chains from one sample sequenced in a study of memory CD4+ T cells and cytomegalovirus serostatus. Only in-frame clones appear in the TCRdb table, and some are missing; sequencing was by immunoSEQ multiplex PCR. The sample consists of roughly 53,000 clones, around 78% of them appearing once. Single viable CD3+CD4+CD8-CD45RO+ cells were sorted as the memory CD4+ T cells. The sequenced sample consisted of memory CD4+ T cells from blood. All receptors derive from an adult in good health and CMV-seronegative.

The chain couples TRBV6-5 to TRBJ2-2, with D possibly matching TRBD1 (7 bases). V was cut by 4 bases and J by 9 bases, with 15 bases left in between. CDR3 size: 14 residues. Germline V CDR1 and CDR2: MNHEY, SVGAGI. The CDR3 coding sequence is TGTGCCAGCAGTTCCGGGACAGCGGGCCGGGAGCTGTTTTTT. Residues: CASSSGTAGRELFF.

J is TRBJ2-7 and V is TRBV5-4; unclear D gene. V lost 2 bases, J lost 6 bases, and 21 bases lay in between. Germline V gene data show CDR1 as SGHNT and CDR2 as YYREEE (reference sequence). The CDR3 covers 16 residues. The CDR3, as DNA: TGTGCCAGCAGCTTTCGGCTCGATTGGGCGTCGGGCGAGCAGTACTTC. Translated: CASSFRLDWASGEQYF.

Here the CDR3 DNA reads TGTGCCAGCAGTAGGACAGGGGGCGAGAACACCATATATTTT. This sequence encodes CASSRTGGENTIYF. This chain uses TRBV6-6 with TRBJ1-3, with 11 bases that match TRBD1. Germline CDR1 and CDR2: MNHNY and SVGAGI (reference sequence). The ends lost 5 bases at V and 7 bases at J; junction bases unmatched: 4. CDR3 length: 14 amino acids.

J is TRBJ2-1 and V is TRBV6-1; D is possibly TRBD2 (7 bases). Germline CDR1 MNHNS, CDR2 SASEGT. V was shortened by 4 bases and J by 12 bases, with 22 bases between the two germline ends. The CDR3 is made up of 15 amino acids. CDR3 coding DNA: TGTGCCAGCAGTGCCCGGGGGGCATCTCCGCTCGGGCAGTTCTTC. Amino acid sequence: CASSARGASPLGQFF.

The chain is built from TRBV28 and TRBJ1-5, with a possible D match to TRBD1 (5 bases). Germline V gene sequence: CDR1 MDHEN, CDR2 SYDVKM. V gave up 10 bases and J gave up 0 bases, with 13 bases separating them. The CDR3 totals 14 residues. The CDR3: CATVRVGSNQPQHF. In DNA form, the CDR3 reads TGTGCCACCGTCAGGGTTGGTAGCAATCAGCCCCAGCATTTT.

The chain joins TRBV5-1 to TRBJ2-3, with D perhaps matching TRBD2 (6 bases). Germline CDR1 is SGHRS and CDR2 is YFSETQ. V lost 7 bases and J 2 bases, leaving 14 bases between the germline ends. CDR3 length equals 14 residues. The CDR3 spells CASRLGDSTDTQYF. For the CDR3, the DNA is TGCGCCAGCCGCCTCGGGGACTCCACAGATACGCAGTATTTT.

The chain uses TRBV7-2 and TRBJ1-5; D not certain. CDR3 size: 17 residues. The germline CDR1 and CDR2 sequences are SGHTA and FQGNSA. The V end was cut by 3 bases, the J end by 5 bases, with 20 bases between. The CDR3 coding sequence is TGTGCCAGCAGCTTCCCCCCCGGACGCAGTCAGGATCAGCCCCAGCATTTT. The encoded protein is CASSFPPGRSQDQPQHF.

The chain uses TRBV4-3 and TRBJ1-4, with unresolved D. The germline gives CDR1 LGHNA, CDR2 YSLEER. This CDR3 spans 15 amino acids. V was shortened by 2 bases and J by 8 bases, with 15 bases between the two germline ends. The CDR3 nucleotides read TGCGCCAGCAGCCAAAGCGGGGTTAAGGGCGAAAAACTGTTTTTT. This codes for CASSQSGVKGEKLFF.

The chain uses TRBV5-4 and TRBJ2-1; 8 bases line up with TRBD2. The CDR3 runs to 14 residues. V shed 4 bases, J shed 7 bases, and the junction held 7 bases outside the gene matches. Germline values: CDR1 SGHNT, CDR2 YYREEE (reference sequence). In DNA form, the CDR3 reads TGTGCCAGCAGCCTTATAGCGGGGCGTAATGAGCAGTTCTTC. Amino acid sequence: CASSLIAGRNEQFF.

With regard to this clone: A read error is likely, as this CDR3 ends without the conserved phenylalanine or tryptophan. V usage is TRBV5-1 and J usage is TRBJ2-7; 8 nucleotides agree with TRBD1. The CDR3 length is 14 residues. Germline V CDR1 and CDR2: SGHRS, YFSETQ. With 4 bases clipped from V and 7 bases from J, the junction kept 10 bases outside the gene matches. CDR3 DNA: TGCGCCAGCAGCCTAGGACAGGGAGGAAGGGAGCAGTACCTC. This gives the protein CASSLGQGGREQYL.

The chain employs TRBV6-1 and TRBJ1-3; no clear D gene. The V gene's germline CDR1 is MNHNS and CDR2 SASEGT. Between the trimmed V and J ends, which lost 4 bases and 0 bases, there was a span of 10 bases. This CDR3 is 15 amino acids long. This CDR3 is CASSAQMSSGNTIYF. As DNA, the CDR3 is TGTGCCAGCAGTGCGCAGATGAGCTCTGGAAACACCATATATTTT.

The chain combines TRBV28 with TRBJ1-2, with TRBD1 as a possible D gene (5 bases). Trimming stripped 6 bases from V and 8 bases from J, with 13 bases between. In germline, CDR1 is MDHEN, CDR2 SYDVKM. This CDR3 spans 12 amino acids. The CDR3 region has the DNA TGTGCCAGCAGGTCAGGGATACGGGGCTACACCTTC. Protein product: CASRSGIRGYTF.

The chain is built from TRBV4-2 and TRBJ1-1; D is ambiguous. The V and J ends lost 2 bases and 1 base respectively, with 11 bases between them. Germline CDR1 reads LGHNA; CDR2 reads YNFKEQ. This CDR3 has 15 residues. The CDR3 DNA is TGTGCCAGCAGCCAAAATCAGCTCCAGAACACTGAAGCTTTCTTT. This encodes CASSQNQLQNTEAFF.

J is TRBJ1-2 and V is TRBV9; no clear D gene. The germline V gene encodes CDR1 SGDLS and CDR2 YYNGEE. V was trimmed by 2 bases and J by 7 bases, leaving 15 bases between them. The CDR3 length is 14 residues. The CDR3, as DNA: TGTGCCAGCAGCGTCGGTGGCCGCGGTGGTGGCTACACCTTC. Translating it yields CASSVGGRGGGYTF.